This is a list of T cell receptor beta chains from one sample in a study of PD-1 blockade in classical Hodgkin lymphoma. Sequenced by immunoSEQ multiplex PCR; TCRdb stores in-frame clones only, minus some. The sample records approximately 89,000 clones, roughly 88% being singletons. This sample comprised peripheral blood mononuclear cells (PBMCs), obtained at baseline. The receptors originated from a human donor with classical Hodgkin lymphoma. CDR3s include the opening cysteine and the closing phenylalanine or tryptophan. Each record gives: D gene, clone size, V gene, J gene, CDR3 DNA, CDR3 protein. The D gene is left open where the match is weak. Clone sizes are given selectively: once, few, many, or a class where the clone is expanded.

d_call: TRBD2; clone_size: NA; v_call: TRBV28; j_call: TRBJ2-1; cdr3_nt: TGTGCCAGCAGCCCCCCTCTAGCGGGAGGGCTGAATGAGCAGTTCTTC; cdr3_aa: CASSPPLAGGLNEQFF
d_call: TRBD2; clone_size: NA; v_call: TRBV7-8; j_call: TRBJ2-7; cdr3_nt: TGTGCCAGCAGCCATGAAGGCGGGAGGGCCTCCGAGCAGTACTTC; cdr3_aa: CASSHEGGRASEQYF
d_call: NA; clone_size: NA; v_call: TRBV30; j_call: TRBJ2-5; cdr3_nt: TGTGCCTGGAGTGTACTTGACGCAGCACAGGGGACCCAGTACTTC; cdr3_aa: CAWSVLDAAQGTQYF
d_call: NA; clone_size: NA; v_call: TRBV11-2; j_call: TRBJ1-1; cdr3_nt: TGTGCCAGCAGCCCCCGACAGGTGGGATTTGGTGAAGCTTTCTTT; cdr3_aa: CASSPRQVGFGEAFF
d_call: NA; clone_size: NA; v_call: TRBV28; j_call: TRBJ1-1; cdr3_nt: TGTGCCAGCAGTCAAGATCGGTGGACTGAAGCTTTCTTT; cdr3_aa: CASSQDRWTEAFF
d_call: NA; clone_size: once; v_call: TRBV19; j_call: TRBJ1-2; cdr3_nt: TGTGCCAGTAGTATCCAGGGTTTGATTCTCCATGGCTACACCTTC; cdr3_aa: CASSIQGLILHGYTF
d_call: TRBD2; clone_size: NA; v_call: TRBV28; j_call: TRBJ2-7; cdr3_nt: TGTGCCAGCAGGGACTGGGGGCTAGCGGGAACCTACGAGCAGTACTTC; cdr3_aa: CASRDWGLAGTYEQYF
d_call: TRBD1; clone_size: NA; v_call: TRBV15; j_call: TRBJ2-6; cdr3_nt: TGTGCCACCAGTCCGGGACAGGGAAGCTCTGGGGCCAACGTCCTGACTTTC; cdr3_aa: CATSPGQGSSGANVLTF
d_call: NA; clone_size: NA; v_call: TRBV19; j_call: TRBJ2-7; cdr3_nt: TGTGCCAGTACCCCTGGGGGGAGCTCCTACGAGCAGTACTTC; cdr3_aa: CASTPGGSSYEQYF
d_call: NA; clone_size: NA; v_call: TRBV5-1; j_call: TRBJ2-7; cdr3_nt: TGCGCCAGCAGCCTCCAGACAGGCCCCTACGAGCAGTACTTC; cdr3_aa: CASSLQTGPYEQYF
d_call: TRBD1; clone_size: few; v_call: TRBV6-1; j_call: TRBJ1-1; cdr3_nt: TGTGCCAGCAGTGGCTACAGGGGTAGGACTGAAGCTTTCTTT; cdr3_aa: CASSGYRGRTEAFF
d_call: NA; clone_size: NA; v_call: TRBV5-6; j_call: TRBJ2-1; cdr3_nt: TGTGCCAGCAGAAAGGGACCAGGGGCGCATGAGCAGTTCTTC; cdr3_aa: CASRKGPGAHEQFF
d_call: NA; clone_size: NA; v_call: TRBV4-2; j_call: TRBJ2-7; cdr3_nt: TGTGCCAGCAGCCAAGTTGGGAGGGGGCTTTCCTCCTACGAGCAGTACTTC; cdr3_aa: CASSQVGRGLSSYEQYF
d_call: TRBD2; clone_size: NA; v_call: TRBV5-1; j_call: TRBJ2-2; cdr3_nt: TGCGCCAGCAGCTTCGGGACTAGCGGACGCACCGGGGAGCTGTTTTTT; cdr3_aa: CASSFGTSGRTGELFF
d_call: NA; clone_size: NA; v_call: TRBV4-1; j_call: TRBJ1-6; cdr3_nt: TGCGCCAGCAAGCCCTCCCCCGGCTCCTATAACTCACCCCTCCACTTT; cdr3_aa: CASKPSPGSYNSPLHF
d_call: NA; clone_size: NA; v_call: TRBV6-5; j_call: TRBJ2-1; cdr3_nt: TGTGCCAGCAGTTACCTGCTAGCGATCCAGGATGAGCAGTTCTTC; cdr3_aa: CASSYLLAIQDEQFF
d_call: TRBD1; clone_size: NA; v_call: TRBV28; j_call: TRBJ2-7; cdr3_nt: TGTGCCAGCAGTTTCCCCGGGACAGGGTACGAGCAGTACTTC; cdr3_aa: CASSFPGTGYEQYF
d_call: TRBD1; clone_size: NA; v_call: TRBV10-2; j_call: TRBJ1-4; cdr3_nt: TGCGCCAGCAGGCTGGGCGGGACAGGGGACGGAAAACTGTTTTTT; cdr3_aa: CASRLGGTGDGKLFF
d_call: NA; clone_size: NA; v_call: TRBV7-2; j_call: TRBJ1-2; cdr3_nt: TGTGCCAGCAGCTTAGGGACAGCTAACTATGGCTACACCTTC; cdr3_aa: CASSLGTANYGYTF
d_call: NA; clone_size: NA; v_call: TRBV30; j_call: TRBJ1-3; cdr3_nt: TGTGCCTGGAGTGTACCAGTTCGAGGGGACTCTGGAAACACCATATATTTT; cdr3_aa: CAWSVPVRGDSGNTIYF
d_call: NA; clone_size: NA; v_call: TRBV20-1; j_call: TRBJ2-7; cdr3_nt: TGCAGTGCTAGAGATCTGGAGTTTCAGTACTTC; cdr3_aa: CSARDLEFQYF
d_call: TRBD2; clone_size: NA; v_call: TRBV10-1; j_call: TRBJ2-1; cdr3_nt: TGCGCCAGCAGTGAGTCTGGACTAGCGGGCAATGAGCAGTTCTTC; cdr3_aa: CASSESGLAGNEQFF
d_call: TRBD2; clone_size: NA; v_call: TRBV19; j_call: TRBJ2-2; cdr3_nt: TGTGCCAGTATAGCGGGAGGTAACACCGGGGAGCTGTTTTTT; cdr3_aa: CASIAGGNTGELFF
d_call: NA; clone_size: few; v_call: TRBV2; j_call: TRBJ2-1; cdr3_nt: TGTGCCAGCAGTGAGATCAGACTCGATGAGCAGTTCTTC; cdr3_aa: CASSEIRLDEQFF
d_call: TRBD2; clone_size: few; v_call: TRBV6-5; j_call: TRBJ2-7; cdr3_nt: TGTGCCAGCAGCCTTCTAGCGGGAGGGGAGCAGTACTTC; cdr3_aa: CASSLLAGGEQYF
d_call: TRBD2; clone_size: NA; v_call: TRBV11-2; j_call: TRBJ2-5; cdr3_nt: TGTGCCAGCAGCAAATGGGGGGGAGAGGAGACCCAGTACTTC; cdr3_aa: CASSKWGGEETQYF
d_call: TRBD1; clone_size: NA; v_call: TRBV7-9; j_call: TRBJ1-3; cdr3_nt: TGTGCCAGCAGATTCACAGGGGGCCTATCTGGAAACACCATATATTTT; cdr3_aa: CASRFTGGLSGNTIYF
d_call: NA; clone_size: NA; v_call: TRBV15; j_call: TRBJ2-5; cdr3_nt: TGTGCCACCAGCAGAATTGACAGCCAAGAGACCCAGTACTTC; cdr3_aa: CATSRIDSQETQYF
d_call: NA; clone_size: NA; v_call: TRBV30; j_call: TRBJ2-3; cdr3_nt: TGTGCCTGGAGTGTAGGTGTCACCGGCACAGATACGCAGTATTTT; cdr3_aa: CAWSVGVTGTDTQYF
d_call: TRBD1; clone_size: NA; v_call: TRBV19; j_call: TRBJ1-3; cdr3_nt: TGTGCCAGTAGTCCAGCGACAGGGTACGGAAACACCATATATTTT; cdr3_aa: CASSPATGYGNTIYF
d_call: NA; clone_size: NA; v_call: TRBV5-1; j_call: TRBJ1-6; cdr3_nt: TGCGCCAGCAGCTTGAGCCCCGCAGGGACCAATTCACCCCTCCACTTT; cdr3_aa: CASSLSPAGTNSPLHF
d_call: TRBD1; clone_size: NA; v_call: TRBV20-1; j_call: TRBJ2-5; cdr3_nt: TGCAGTGCTACAGGGGGCGAGACCCAGTACTTC; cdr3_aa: CSATGGETQYF
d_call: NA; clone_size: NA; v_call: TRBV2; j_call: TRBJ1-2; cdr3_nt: TGTGCCAGCAGTGAGCGAGTGCGGGAGGGCTACACCTTC; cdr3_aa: CASSERVREGYTF
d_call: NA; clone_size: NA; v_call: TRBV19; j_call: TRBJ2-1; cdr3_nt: TGTGCCAGTAGTACAAGCGGGAATGAGCAGTTCTTC; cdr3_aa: CASSTSGNEQFF
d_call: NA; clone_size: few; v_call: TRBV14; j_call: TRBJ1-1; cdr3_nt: TGTGCCAGCAGCCAAGAAAGAAGTGGACTGTCTGAAGCTTTCTTT; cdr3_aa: CASSQERSGLSEAFF
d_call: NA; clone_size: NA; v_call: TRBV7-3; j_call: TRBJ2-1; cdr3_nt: TGTGCCAGCAGCCCGCGAAACTCCGGGACTCGAAATGAGCAGTTCTTC; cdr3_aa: CASSPRNSGTRNEQFF
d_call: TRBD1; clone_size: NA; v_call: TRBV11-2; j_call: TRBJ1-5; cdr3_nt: TGTGCCAGCAGCTTAATGGGACAGATAAATCAGCCCCAGCATTTT; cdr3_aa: CASSLMGQINQPQHF
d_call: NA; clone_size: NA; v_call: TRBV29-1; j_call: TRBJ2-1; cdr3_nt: TGCAGCGTTATGGGGGGACGCGTCTCCTACAATGAGCAGTTCTTC; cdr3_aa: CSVMGGRVSYNEQFF
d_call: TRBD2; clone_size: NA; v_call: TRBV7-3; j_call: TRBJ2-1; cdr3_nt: TGTGCCAGCAGCTTAATGTCTAGCGGGAGAAGGAATGAGCAGTTCTTC; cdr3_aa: CASSLMSSGRRNEQFF
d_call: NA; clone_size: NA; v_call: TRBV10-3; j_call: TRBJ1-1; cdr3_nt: TGTGCCATCAGTCCCAGGGGTGAGAACACTGAAGCTTTCTTT; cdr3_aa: CAISPRGENTEAFF
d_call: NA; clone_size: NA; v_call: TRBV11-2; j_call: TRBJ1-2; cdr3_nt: TGTGCCAGCAGTATATCAGGGGTCTGGAATGGCTACACCTTC; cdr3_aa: CASSISGVWNGYTF
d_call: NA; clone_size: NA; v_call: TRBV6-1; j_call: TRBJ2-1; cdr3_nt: TGTGCCAGCATACTTAGTTCCCTCTACAATGAGCAGTTCTTC; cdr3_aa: CASILSSLYNEQFF
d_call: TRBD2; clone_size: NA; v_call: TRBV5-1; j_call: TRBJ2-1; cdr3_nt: TGCGCCAGCAGCTTGGAACTAGCGTCCTACAATGAGCAGTTCTTC; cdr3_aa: CASSLELASYNEQFF
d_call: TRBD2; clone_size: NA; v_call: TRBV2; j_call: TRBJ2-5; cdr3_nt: TGTGCCAGCAGTAAGGGACTAGCGGGAGGTTTAGCAGAGACCCAGTACTTC; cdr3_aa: CASSKGLAGGLAETQYF
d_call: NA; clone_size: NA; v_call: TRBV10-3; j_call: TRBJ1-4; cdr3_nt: TGTGCCATCAGTGACAGAACTAATGAAAAACTGTTTTTT; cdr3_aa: CAISDRTNEKLFF
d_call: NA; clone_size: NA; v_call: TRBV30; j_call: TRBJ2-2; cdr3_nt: TGTGCCTCCCCCCGGCCCCCGGCCACCGGGGAGCTGTTTTTT; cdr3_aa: CASPRPPATGELFF